The 28 T cell receptor beta chains below come from one sample, sequenced in a study of cytomegalovirus exposure and HLA in healthy donors. This PCR relied on a set of 60 Vbeta primers and 13 Jbeta primers. Sequencing used immunoSEQ multiplex PCR; TCRdb keeps in-frame clones, though not all of them. Of about 61,000 clones listed, around 75% are singletons. The sample taken for sequencing was PBMCs. These TCRs come from a man in his forties or fifties in good health and CMV-seropositive.

The chain joins TRBV5-1 to TRBJ2-4; a weak D match, TRBD1 (5 bases). Germline lookup yields CDR1 SGHRS and CDR2 YFSETQ. The CDR3 contains 14 residues. V lost 4 bases to trimming and J lost 6 bases, with 14 bases between them. CDR3 sequence reads: CASSTSWQGNIQYF. CDR3 sequence (DNA): TGCGCCAGCAGCACCTCGTGGCAGGGAAACATTCAGTACTTC.

The chain is built from TRBV9 and TRBJ2-5; the D gene is possibly TRBD1 (6 bases). Germline CDR1 and CDR2: SGDLS and YYNGEE. The germline V and J ends were trimmed by 0 bases and 3 bases, with 9 bases remaining between them. The CDR3 totals 14 residues. CDR3 amino acids: CASSVGTEEETQYF. In nucleotides, the CDR3 is TGTGCCAGCAGCGTAGGGACAGAGGAAGAGACCCAGTACTTC.

This clone was detected only once. This chain links TRBV9 with TRBJ1-2; TRBD1 is a possible D gene (6 bases). The CDR3 spans 15 residues. CDR1 and CDR2 (germline): SGDLS, YYNGEE. V was cut by 7 bases and J by 7 bases, with 23 bases left in between. CDR3 loop: CASGGFQGSASGYTF. The CDR3 bases are TGTGCCAGCGGCGGATTCCAGGGGTCTGCGTCTGGCTACACCTTC.

This clone occurred once. This sequence joins TRBV6-5 and TRBJ2-7; TRBD2 might be the D (6 bases). Trimming took 6 bases from V and 7 from J, leaving 16 bases between them. This CDR3 region has 13 residues. Per the germline V gene, CDR1 is MNHEY and CDR2 is SVGAGI. Here the CDR3 reads CASRLDNRGEQYF. CDR3 DNA sequence: TGTGCCAGCAGGCTAGATAACCGGGGGGAGCAGTACTTC.

This clone was recorded only once. This chain links TRBV11-2 with TRBJ1-1; D may be TRBD1 (6 bases). In germline, CDR1 is SGHAT, CDR2 FQNNGV. The V end lost 6 bases, the J end lost 10 bases, and 15 bases lay between the germline ends. CDR3 length: 12 residues. CDR3 in DNA: TGTGCCAGCAGAGGACAGCCCCTTAGAGCTTTCTTT. As protein: CASRGQPLRAFF.

The chain is built from TRBV9 and TRBJ2-3; D possibly corresponds to TRBD2 (6 bases). The ends were cut back, 2 bases at V and 3 bases at J, with 16 bases in the middle. This CDR3 has 16 residues. Germline lookup yields CDR1 SGDLS and CDR2 YYNGEE. The CDR3 loop is CASSVGSGVRTDTQYF. The CDR3 coding sequence is TGTGCCAGCAGCGTCGGTAGCGGAGTGAGGACAGATACGCAGTATTTT.

This CDR3 reads CASSRQGAATDTQYF. For the CDR3, the DNA is TGTGCCAGCAGCCGACAGGGGGCGGCCACAGATACGCAGTATTTT. The chain recombines TRBV7-9 with TRBJ2-3; 10 bases agree with TRBD1. The CDR3 totals 15 residues. Trimming cost V 5 bases and J 2 bases; bases outside gene matches: 4. CDR1 and CDR2 from the germline V gene are SEHNR and FQNEAQ (reference sequence).

The gene calls are TRBV4-1 and TRBJ1-4, with 7 bases lining up with TRBD1. Per the germline V gene, CDR1 is MGHRA and CDR2 is YSYEKL. Trimming removed 1 base from V and 7 bases from J; junction bases left unmatched: 6. The CDR3 has 15 residues. The CDR3 nucleotides read TGCGCCAGCAGCCAAGTTGACAGGGCGGCTGAAAAACTGTTTTTT. Translation: CASSQVDRAAEKLFF.

The rearrangement joins TRBV18 to TRBJ2-3, with D hard to call. CDR3 length: 12 residues. Trimming removed 4 bases from V and 5 bases from J, with 7 bases in between. Germline V gives CDR1 KGHSH, CDR2 LQKENI. In nucleotides, the CDR3 is TGTGCCAGCTCACTGACGGGAGATACGCAGTATTTT. Translating gives CASSLTGDTQYF.

This chain links TRBV11-2 with TRBJ2-2; the match to TRBD2 covers 9 bases. The CDR3 spans 17 residues. Germline V CDR1 and CDR2: SGHAT, FQNNGV. The V and J ends lost 4 bases and 3 bases, in that order; junction bases with no gene match: 9. CDR3 sequence reads: CASSSYSGSGYTGELFF. CDR3 nucleotides: TGTGCCAGCAGCTCCTATAGCGGGAGCGGATACACCGGGGAGCTGTTTTTT.

This clone occurred once. CDR3 region: CASSWDYLQETQYF. The CDR3 DNA sequence: TGTGCCAGCAGCTGGGACTACCTCCAAGAGACCCAGTACTTC. This chain links TRBV5-4 with TRBJ2-5, with TRBD2 identical over 7 bases. Unmatched junction bases numbered 3, after V lost 3 bases and J lost 1 base. The CDR3 runs 14 residues. Germline V gene sequence: CDR1 SGHNT, CDR2 YYREEE (reference sequence).

The genes are TRBV9 and TRBJ2-1, with TRBD2 matching over 10 bases. With V trimmed by 3 bases and J by 2 bases, 2 bases remained unmatched. Germline CDR1 SGDLS, CDR2 YYNGEE. The CDR3 has 15 residues. For the CDR3, the DNA is TGTGCCAGCAGCGCAGGGACTAGCGCCTACAATGAGCAGTTCTTC. Translating gives CASSAGTSAYNEQFF.

This chain links TRBV7-2 with TRBJ2-3; the D is unclear. Trimming pared 7 bases from V and 4 bases from J, leaving 9 bases between. Germline lookup yields CDR1 SGHTA and CDR2 FQGNSA. This CDR3 region has 12 residues. CDR3 amino acids: CASTLFPDTQYF. CDR3 sequence (DNA): TGTGCCAGCACCCTTTTTCCAGATACGCAGTATTTT.

CDR3 DNA: TGTGCCAGCAGTGAAACAGGTCAGCCCCAGCATTTT. Encoded protein: CASSETGQPQHF. The rearrangement uses TRBV2 and TRBJ1-5; D perhaps matches TRBD1 (5 bases). Germline assignment: CDR1 SNHLY and CDR2 FYNNEI. This CDR3 spans 12 amino acids. V was pared by 2 bases and J by 6 bases, with 5 bases between.

The chain carries TRBV2 and TRBJ2-7, with 7 bases matching TRBD1. The CDR3 spans 14 residues. Germline V gene data show CDR1 as SNHLY and CDR2 as FYNNEI. V lost 4 bases, J lost 6 bases, and 9 bases stayed unmatched. The CDR3 bases are TGTGCCAGCAGTGTGGACAGGACCCCCGGCGAGCAGTACTTC. It codes for CASSVDRTPGEQYF. The variable domain in full, with the rest retrieved from reference TRBV2 and TRBJ2-7, is EPEVTQTPSHQVTQMGQEVILRCVPISNHLYFYWYRQILGQKVEFLVSFYNNEISEKSEIFDDQFSVERPDGSNFTLKIRSTKLEDSAMYFCASSVDRTPGEQYFGPGTRLTVT.

The chain is built from TRBV11-2 and TRBJ2-3; a possible D gene is TRBD1 (5 bases). Trimming left V 3 bases short and J 0 bases short, with 10 bases between. Germline V CDR1 and CDR2: SGHAT, FQNNGV. The CDR3 length is 15 residues. CDR3 nucleotide sequence: TGTGCCAGCAGCTTCCGCTGGACAAGCACAGATACGCAGTATTTT. Its protein product is CASSFRWTSTDTQYF.

J is TRBJ1-1 and V is TRBV18; 11 nucleotides align to TRBD1. J gave up 4 bases and V 5 bases, and 6 bases lay outside the gene matches. The CDR3 consists of 15 residues. Germline CDR1 KGHSH, CDR2 LQKENI. The DNA of the CDR3 is TGTGCCAGCTCAACGGACAGGGGGCCGGTCACTGAAGCTTTCTTT. This sequence encodes CASSTDRGPVTEAFF.

CDR3 in amino acids: CASSLGPATEAFF. The CDR3 DNA follows: TGTGCCAGCAGCTTGGGGCCAGCCACTGAAGCTTTCTTT. The chain recombines TRBV7-3 with TRBJ1-1; weak D call: TRBD1 (5 bases). The V end was cut by 3 bases, the J end by 4 bases, with 9 bases between. Germline V gene lookup returns CDR1 SGHTA and CDR2 FQGTGA. This CDR3 is built from 13 residues. Supplemented by reference TRBV7-3 and TRBJ1-1, the full variable domain reads GAGVSQTPSNKVTEKGKYVELRCDPISGHTALYWYRQSLGQGPEFLIYFQGTGAADDSGLPNDRFFAVRPEGSVSTLKIQRTERGDSAVYLCASSLGPATEAFFGQGTRLTVV.

This sequence joins TRBV9 and TRBJ1-3; D remains ambiguous. Germline V gives CDR1 SGDLS, CDR2 YYNGEE. V was clipped by 3 bases and J by 2 bases, with 18 bases between them. The CDR3 extends over 17 amino acids. As DNA, the CDR3 is TGTGCCAGCAGCGCTCCTAGGTCGACGGGAGCTGGAAACACCATATATTTT. It specifies CASSAPRSTGAGNTIYF.

The CDR3, as DNA: TGCGCCAGCAGCCTGAGGGTCCTGGGTCAACAAACGCAGTATTTT. Translating it yields CASSLRVLGQQTQYF. This sequence joins TRBV4-1 and TRBJ2-3; a weak D match, TRBD2 (5 bases). Germline V gene data show CDR1 as MGHRA and CDR2 as YSYEKL. The CDR3 contains 15 residues. V shed 4 bases and J shed 9 bases, with 20 bases lying between them.

This chain uses TRBV2 with TRBJ2-3, with 8 bases that match TRBD2. The CDR3 has 16 residues. Germline CDR1 and CDR2: SNHLY and FYNNEI. With V trimmed by 11 bases and J by 6 bases, 19 bases remained unmatched. The CDR3 DNA sequence: TGTGCCGGCCGAGCGGGGGAAATCCCTCCGGGGGATACGCAGTATTTT. As protein: CAGRAGEIPPGDTQYF.

The chain uses TRBV7-8 and TRBJ1-5, with D perhaps matching TRBD1 (6 bases). The CDR3 extends over 16 amino acids. Trimming cost V 6 bases and J 0 bases, with 15 bases left between them. CDR1 is SGHVS, CDR2 FQNEAQ, per germline. The CDR3 bases are TGTGCCAGCAGTTTCCGACAGGTCGATAGCAATCAGCCCCAGCATTTT. The encoded protein is CASSFRQVDSNQPQHF.

This chain links TRBV25-1 with TRBJ1-6; the match to TRBD1 covers 7 bases. Unmatched junction bases numbered 11, after V lost 8 bases and J lost 7 bases. The CDR3 spans 15 residues. Germline CDR1 reads MGHDK; CDR2 reads SYGVNS. In DNA form, the CDR3 reads TGTGCCAGCGGTACAGGGGATACTTTCAATTCACCCCTCCACTTT. Amino acid sequence: CASGTGDTFNSPLHF.

This chain joins TRBV19 and TRBJ2-2; 9 bases fit TRBD1. The CDR3 extends over 17 amino acids. Germline CDR1 reads LNHDA; CDR2 reads SQIVND (reference sequence). With V trimmed by 4 bases and J by 3 bases, 9 bases remained unmatched. The CDR3 DNA reads TGTGCCAGTAGTACTTACGGGACAGGGACATACACCGGGGAGCTGTTTTTT. Residues: CASSTYGTGTYTGELFF.

The chain employs TRBV7-9 and TRBJ1-2, with D hard to call. The CDR3 runs to 11 residues. Germline V gives CDR1 SEHNR, CDR2 FQNEAQ (reference sequence). Trimming took 5 bases from V and 5 from J, leaving 6 bases between them. The CDR3 coding sequence is TGTGCCAGCAGCCCAGGATATGGCTACACCTTC. As protein: CASSPGYGYTF.

This chain connects TRBV5-1 to TRBJ2-7, with 10 bases identical to TRBD2. CDR3 length: 14 amino acids. Per germline, CDR1 SGHRS and CDR2 YFSETQ. V shed 0 bases, J shed 4 bases, and the junction held 1 base outside the gene matches. CDR3 in DNA: TGCGCCAGCAGCTTGGTACTAGCGGGGTACGAGCAGTACTTC. This translates into CASSLVLAGYEQYF. Drawing the rest from reference TRBV5-1 and TRBJ2-7, the complete variable domain is KAGVTQTPRYLIKTRGQQVTLSCSPISGHRSVSWYQQTPGQGLQFLFEYFSETQRNKGNFPGRFSGRQFSNSRSEMNVSTLELGDSALYLCASSLVLAGYEQYFGPGTRLTVT.

This chain joins TRBV4-2 and TRBJ2-5; TRBD2 matches at 10 bases. V was clipped by 2 bases and J by 7 bases; unmatched bases: 7. The CDR3 extends over 15 amino acids. CDR1 and CDR2 (germline): LGHNA, YNFKEQ. Here the CDR3 DNA reads TGTGCCAGCAGCCAACCTAGCGGGGGTGATTTGACCCAGTACTTC. This sequence encodes CASSQPSGGDLTQYF.

This clone showed up just a few times. The chain joins TRBV11-2 to TRBJ1-5; perhaps TRBD1 as D (6 bases). Between the trimmed V and J ends, which lost 0 bases and 6 bases, there was a span of 9 bases. CDR1 is SGHAT and CDR2 is FQNNGV in the germline V gene. This CDR3 region has 14 residues. CDR3: CASSLEGTTQPQHF. The CDR3 DNA sequence: TGTGCCAGCAGCTTAGAGGGGACAACTCAGCCCCAGCATTTT.